The clone carrying this TCR beta chain occurred many times. TCR beta VDJ and CDR3 profiles were obtained from a genomic DNA template. TCRdb reanalysed the reads using MiXCR and keeps one entry per CDR3 protein. Among roughly 58,000 distinct CDR3 sequences listed, over 45% were seen once. This record belongs to a study of CD8+CD57+ T cells in acquired aplastic anemia. The sample consisted of sorted CD4+, CD8+, or CD8+CD57+ T cells (not recorded which) from PBMCs. This clonotype was obtained from a human donor in good health, serving as a control.

The CDR3 reads CASSRPGTGGNNEQFF. The DNA for the CDR3 is TGTGCCAGCAGCCGTCCCGGGACAGGGGGAAACAATGAGCAGTTCTTC. The genes are TRBV16 and TRBJ2-1; 11 bases align to TRBD1. V shed 4 bases, J shed 5 bases, and the junction held 7 bases outside the gene matches. The CDR3 covers 16 residues. Germline CDR1 and CDR2: KGHSY and FQNENV.